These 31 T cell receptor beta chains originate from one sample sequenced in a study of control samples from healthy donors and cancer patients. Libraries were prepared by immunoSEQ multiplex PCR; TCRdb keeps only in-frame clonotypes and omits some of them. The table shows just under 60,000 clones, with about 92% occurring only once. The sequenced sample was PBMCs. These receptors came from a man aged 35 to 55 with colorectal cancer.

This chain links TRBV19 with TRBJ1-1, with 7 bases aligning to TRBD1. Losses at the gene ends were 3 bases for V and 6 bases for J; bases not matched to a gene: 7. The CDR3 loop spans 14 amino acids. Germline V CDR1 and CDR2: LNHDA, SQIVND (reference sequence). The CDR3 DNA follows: TGTGCCAGTAGTATGACAGGGTCTTCTCCTGAAGCTTTCTTT. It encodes CASSMTGSSPEAFF.

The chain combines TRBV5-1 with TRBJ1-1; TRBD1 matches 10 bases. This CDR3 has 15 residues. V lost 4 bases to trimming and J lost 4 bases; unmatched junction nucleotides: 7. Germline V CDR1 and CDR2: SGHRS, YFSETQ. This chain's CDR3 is CASSPTGGAGTEAFF. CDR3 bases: TGCGCCAGCAGCCCGACAGGGGGCGCGGGCACTGAAGCTTTCTTT.

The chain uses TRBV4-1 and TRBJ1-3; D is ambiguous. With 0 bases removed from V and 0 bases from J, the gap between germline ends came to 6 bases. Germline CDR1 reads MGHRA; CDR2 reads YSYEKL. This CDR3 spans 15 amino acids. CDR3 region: CASSQERTSGNTIYF. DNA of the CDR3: TGCGCCAGCAGCCAAGAAAGGACCTCTGGAAACACCATATATTTT.

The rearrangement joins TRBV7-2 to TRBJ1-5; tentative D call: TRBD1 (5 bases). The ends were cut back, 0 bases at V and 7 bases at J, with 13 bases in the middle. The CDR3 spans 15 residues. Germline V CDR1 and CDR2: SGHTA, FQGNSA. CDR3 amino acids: CASSLAQGDRQPQHF. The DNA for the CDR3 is TGTGCCAGCAGCTTAGCGCAGGGAGATAGGCAGCCCCAGCATTTT. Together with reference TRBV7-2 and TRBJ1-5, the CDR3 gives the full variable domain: GAGVSQSPSNKVTEKGKDVELRCDPISGHTALYWYRQSLGQGLEFLIYFQGNSAPDKSGLPSDRFSAERTGGSVSTLTIQRTQQEDSAVYLCASSLAQGDRQPQHFGDGTRLSIL.

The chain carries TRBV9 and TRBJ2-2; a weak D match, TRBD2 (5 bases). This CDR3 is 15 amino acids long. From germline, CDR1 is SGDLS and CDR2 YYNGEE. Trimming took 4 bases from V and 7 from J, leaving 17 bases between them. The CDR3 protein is CASSPGIRQSGELFF. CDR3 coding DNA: TGTGCCAGCAGCCCCGGGATCCGTCAGAGCGGGGAGCTGTTTTTT.

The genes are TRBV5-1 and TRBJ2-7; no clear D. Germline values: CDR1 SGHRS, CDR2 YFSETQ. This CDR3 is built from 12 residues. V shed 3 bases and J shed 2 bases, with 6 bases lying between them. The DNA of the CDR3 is TGCGCCAGCAGCTCTACAACCTACGAGCAGTACTTC. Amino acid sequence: CASSSTTYEQYF.

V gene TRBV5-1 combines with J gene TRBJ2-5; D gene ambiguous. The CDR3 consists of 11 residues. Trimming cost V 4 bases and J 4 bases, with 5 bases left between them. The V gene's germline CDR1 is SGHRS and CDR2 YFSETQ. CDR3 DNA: TGCGCCAGCAGCACGCTAGAGACCCAGTACTTC. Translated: CASSTLETQYF. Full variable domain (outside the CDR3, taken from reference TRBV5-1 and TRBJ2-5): KAGVTQTPRYLIKTRGQQVTLSCSPISGHRSVSWYQQTPGQGLQFLFEYFSETQRNKGNFPGRFSGRQFSNSRSEMNVSTLELGDSALYLCASSTLETQYFGPGTRLLVL.

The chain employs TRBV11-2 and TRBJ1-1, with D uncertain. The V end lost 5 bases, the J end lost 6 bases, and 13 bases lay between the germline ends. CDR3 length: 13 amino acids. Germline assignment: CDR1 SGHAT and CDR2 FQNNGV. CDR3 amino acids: CASSLPRAPEAFF. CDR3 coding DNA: TGTGCCAGCAGCCTCCCCCGGGCCCCTGAAGCTTTCTTT.

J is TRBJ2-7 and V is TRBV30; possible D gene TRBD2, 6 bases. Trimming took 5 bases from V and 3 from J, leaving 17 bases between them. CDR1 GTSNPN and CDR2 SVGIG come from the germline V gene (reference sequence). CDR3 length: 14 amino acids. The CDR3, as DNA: TGTGCCTGGGGACCCCTTGGGACTCTCTACGAGCAGTACTTC. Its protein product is CAWGPLGTLYEQYF.

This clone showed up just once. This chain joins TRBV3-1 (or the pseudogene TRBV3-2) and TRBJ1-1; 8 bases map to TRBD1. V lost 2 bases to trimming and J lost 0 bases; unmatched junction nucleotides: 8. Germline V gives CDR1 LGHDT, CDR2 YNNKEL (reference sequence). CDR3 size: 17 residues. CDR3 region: CASSQSGTGAMNTEAFF. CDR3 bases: TGTGCCAGCAGCCAATCGGGGACAGGAGCTATGAACACTGAAGCTTTCTTT.

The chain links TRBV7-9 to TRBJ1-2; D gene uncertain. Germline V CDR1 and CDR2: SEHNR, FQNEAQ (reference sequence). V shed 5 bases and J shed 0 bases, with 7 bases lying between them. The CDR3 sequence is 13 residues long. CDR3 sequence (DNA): TGTGCCAGCAGCCGAGTCGCTAACTATGGCTACACCTTC. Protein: CASSRVANYGYTF.

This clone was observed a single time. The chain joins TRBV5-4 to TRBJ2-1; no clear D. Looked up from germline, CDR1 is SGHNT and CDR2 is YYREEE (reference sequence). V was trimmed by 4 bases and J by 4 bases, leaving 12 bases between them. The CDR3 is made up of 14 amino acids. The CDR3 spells CASSPPISYNEQFF. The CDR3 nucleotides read TGTGCCAGCAGCCCCCCGATCTCATACAATGAGCAGTTCTTC.

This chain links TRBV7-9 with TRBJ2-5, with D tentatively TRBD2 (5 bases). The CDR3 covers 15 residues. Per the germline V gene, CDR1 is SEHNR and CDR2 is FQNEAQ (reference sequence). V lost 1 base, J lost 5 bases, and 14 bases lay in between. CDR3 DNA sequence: TGTGCCAGCAGCTTAGATGCCGGGATTAGGGAGACCCAGTACTTC. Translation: CASSLDAGIRETQYF.

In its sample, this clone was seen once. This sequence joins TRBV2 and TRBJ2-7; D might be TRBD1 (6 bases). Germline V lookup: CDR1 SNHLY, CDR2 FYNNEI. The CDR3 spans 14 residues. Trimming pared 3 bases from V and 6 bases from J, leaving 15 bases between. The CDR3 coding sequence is TGTGCCAGCAGTGATAACAGGGCCACCGGCGAGCAGTACTTC. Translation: CASSDNRATGEQYF.

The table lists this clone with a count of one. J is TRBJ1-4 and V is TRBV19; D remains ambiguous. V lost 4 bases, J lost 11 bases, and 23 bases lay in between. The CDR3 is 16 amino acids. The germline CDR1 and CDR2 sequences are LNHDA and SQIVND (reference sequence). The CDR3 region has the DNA TGTGCCAGTAGTAGTATGTCCCGGAACGTCGGTGGGAAACTGTTTTTT. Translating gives CASSSMSRNVGGKLFF.

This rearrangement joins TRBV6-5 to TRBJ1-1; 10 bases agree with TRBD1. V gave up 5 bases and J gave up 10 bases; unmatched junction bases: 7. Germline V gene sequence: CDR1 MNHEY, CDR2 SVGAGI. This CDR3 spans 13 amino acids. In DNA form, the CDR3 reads TGTGCCAGCAGTAATCCCGGGACAGGGGCAGCTTTCTTT. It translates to CASSNPGTGAAFF.

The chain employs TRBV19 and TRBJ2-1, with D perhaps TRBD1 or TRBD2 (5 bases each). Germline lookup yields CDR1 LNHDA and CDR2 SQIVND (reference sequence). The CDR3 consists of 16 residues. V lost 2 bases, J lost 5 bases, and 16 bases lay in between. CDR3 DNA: TGTGCCAGTAGTATACCCCCAGGGTTCGGGAACAATGAGCAGTTCTTC. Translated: CASSIPPGFGNNEQFF.

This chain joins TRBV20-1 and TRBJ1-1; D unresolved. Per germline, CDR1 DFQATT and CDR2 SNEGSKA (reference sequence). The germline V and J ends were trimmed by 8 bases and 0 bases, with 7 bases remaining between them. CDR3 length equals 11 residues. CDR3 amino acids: CSSIMNTEAFF. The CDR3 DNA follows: TGCAGTTCCATTATGAACACTGAAGCTTTCTTT.

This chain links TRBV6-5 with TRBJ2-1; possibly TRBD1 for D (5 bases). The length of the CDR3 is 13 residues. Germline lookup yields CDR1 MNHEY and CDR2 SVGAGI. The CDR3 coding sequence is TGTGTCTCCTGGGCAGGGATGTACAATGAGCAGTTCTTC. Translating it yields CVSWAGMYNEQFF.

CDR3 sequence: CASTARLAGTYEQYF. The DNA of the CDR3 is TGTGCCAGCACTGCTAGACTAGCGGGGACCTACGAGCAGTACTTC. The V gene is TRBV2, the J gene TRBJ2-7, with 11 positions matching TRBD2. The CDR3 sequence is 15 residues long. Per germline, CDR1 SNHLY and CDR2 FYNNEI. The trim removed 7 bases at V and 2 bases at J, leaving 7 bases unmatched. The complete variable domain, with remaining parts taken from reference TRBV2 and TRBJ2-7, reads EPEVTQTPSHQVTQMGQEVILRCVPISNHLYFYWYRQILGQKVEFLVSFYNNEISEKSEIFDDQFSVERPDGSNFTLKIRSTKLEDSAMYFCASTARLAGTYEQYFGPGTRLTVT.

In DNA form, the CDR3 reads TGTGCCAGCAGCCGATCTAACTATGGCTACACCTTC. This encodes CASSRSNYGYTF. V is TRBV6-5 and J is TRBJ1-2, with D uncertain. CDR3 length: 12 residues. Trimming shortened V by 6 bases and J by 0 bases, and 5 bases separated the two germline ends. CDR1 is MNHEY and CDR2 is SVGAGI in the germline V gene.

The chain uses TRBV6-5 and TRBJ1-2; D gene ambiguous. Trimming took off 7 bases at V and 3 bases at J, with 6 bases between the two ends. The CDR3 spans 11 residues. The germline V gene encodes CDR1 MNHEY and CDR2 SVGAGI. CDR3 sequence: CASTLDYGYTF. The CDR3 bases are TGTGCCAGCACTTTAGACTATGGCTACACCTTC.

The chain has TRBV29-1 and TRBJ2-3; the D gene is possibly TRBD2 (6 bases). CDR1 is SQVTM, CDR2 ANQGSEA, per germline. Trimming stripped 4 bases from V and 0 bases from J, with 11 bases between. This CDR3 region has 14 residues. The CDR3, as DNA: TGCAGCGTTGGGGGAGGTCCTAGCACAGATACGCAGTATTTT. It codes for CSVGGGPSTDTQYF.

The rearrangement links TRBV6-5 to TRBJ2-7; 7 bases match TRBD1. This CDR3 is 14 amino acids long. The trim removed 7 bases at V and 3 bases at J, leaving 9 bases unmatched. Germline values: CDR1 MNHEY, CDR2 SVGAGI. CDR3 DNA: TGTGCCAGCACCAGACGGGACAGAGGCTACGAGCAGTACTTC. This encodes CASTRRDRGYEQYF.

CDR3 residues: CASSMVDSPLHF. CDR3 sequence (DNA): TGTGCCAGTAGTATGGTTGATTCACCCCTCCACTTT. The chain employs TRBV19 and TRBJ1-6, with D unclear. CDR3 length: 12 amino acids. V was trimmed by 3 bases and J by 8 bases, leaving 5 bases between them. The V gene's germline CDR1 is LNHDA and CDR2 SQIVND (reference sequence).

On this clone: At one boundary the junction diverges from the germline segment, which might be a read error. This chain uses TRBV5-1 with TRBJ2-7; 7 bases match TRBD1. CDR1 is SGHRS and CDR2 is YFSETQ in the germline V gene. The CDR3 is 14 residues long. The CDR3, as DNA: TGCGCCAGCAGCTTTATACAGGGGACGGGTGAGCAGTGCTTC. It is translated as CASSFIQGTGEQCF.

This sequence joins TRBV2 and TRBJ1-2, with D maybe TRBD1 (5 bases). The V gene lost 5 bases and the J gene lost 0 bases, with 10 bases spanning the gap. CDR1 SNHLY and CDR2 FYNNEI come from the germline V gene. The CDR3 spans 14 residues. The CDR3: CASSRGESNYGYTF. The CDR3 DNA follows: TGTGCCAGCAGTCGAGGGGAGTCTAACTATGGCTACACCTTC.

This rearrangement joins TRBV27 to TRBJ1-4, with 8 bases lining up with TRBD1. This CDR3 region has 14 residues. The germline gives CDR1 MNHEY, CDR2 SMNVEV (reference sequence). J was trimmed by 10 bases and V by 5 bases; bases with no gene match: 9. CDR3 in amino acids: CASSPDRGVGKLFF. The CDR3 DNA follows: TGTGCCAGCAGTCCAGACAGGGGAGTTGGAAAACTGTTTTTT.

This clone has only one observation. The CDR3 bases are TGTGCCAGCACCGACAGTATTGTCTGTGGCTACACCTTC. Translating gives CASTDSIVCGYTF. The rearrangement links TRBV5-4 to TRBJ1-2; a possible D gene is TRBD1 (5 bases). Trimming left V 6 bases short and J 7 bases short, with 16 bases between. CDR1 SGHNT and CDR2 YYREEE come from the germline V gene (reference sequence). This CDR3 comprises 13 residues.

The CDR3 spells CAISDRTQNTEAFF. The CDR3 DNA follows: TGTGCCATCAGTGACCGCACCCAGAACACTGAAGCTTTCTTT. The V and J genes are TRBV10-3 and TRBJ1-1; D gene ambiguous. The CDR3 consists of 14 residues. Germline assignment: CDR1 ENHRY and CDR2 SYGVKD. The V gene lost 3 bases and the J gene lost 1 base, with 9 bases spanning the gap.

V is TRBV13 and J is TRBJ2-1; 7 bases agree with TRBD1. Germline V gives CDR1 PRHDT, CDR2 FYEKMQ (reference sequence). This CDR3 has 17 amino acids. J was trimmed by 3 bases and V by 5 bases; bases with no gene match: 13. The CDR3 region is CASSPRTGTALYNEQFF. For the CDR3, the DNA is TGTGCCAGCAGCCCGCGGACCGGGACAGCCCTCTACAATGAGCAGTTCTTC.